This is a list of T cell receptor beta chains from one sample in a study of blood T cell repertoires in COVID-19. TCRdb's table, derived via immunoSEQ multiplex PCR, lists solely in-frame clones and lacks some. The sample holds roughly 440,000 clones; 70% to 90% are singletons and the top ten take around an eighth. Sequencing was done on a sample of peripheral blood. The receptors originated from a woman aged 50 to 60 with COVID-19, enrolled during active disease. Both conserved end residues are part of each CDR3. The D gene is left open where the match is weak. A clone size is listed for some rows: how often the clone was seen (once, few, many), or a class if it is expanded.

V: TRBV2; D: -; J: TRBJ1-4; length: 16; size: -; DNA: TGTGCCAGCAGTGAGGGGGTCAGGGGCCTTAATGAAAAACTGTTTTTT; CDR3: CASSEGVRGLNEKLFF
V: TRBV7-9; D: TRBD1; J: TRBJ1-2; length: 18; size: -; DNA: TGTGCCAGCAGCTCGAAACCGGGACAGGGGCCCCCTAACTATGGCTACACCTTC; CDR3: CASSSKPGQGPPNYGYTF
V: TRBV25-1; D: -; J: TRBJ1-1; length: 16; size: -; DNA: TGTGCCAGCAGTGATCCACCCGGGACAACGAACACTGAAGCTTTCTTT; CDR3: CASSDPPGTTNTEAFF
V: TRBV28; D: -; J: TRBJ2-5; length: 14; size: -; DNA: TGTGCCAGCAGAGGAGGGGGGGCCGAAGAGACCCAGTACTTC; CDR3: CASRGGGAEETQYF
V: TRBV5-6; D: -; J: TRBJ2-3; length: 16; size: -; DNA: TGTGCCAGCAGCAACGCTCCGGGACTTCATACAGATACGCAGTATTTT; CDR3: CASSNAPGLHTDTQYF
V: TRBV7-9; D: -; J: TRBJ2-7; length: 16; size: -; DNA: TGTGCCAGCAGCCCAACCGGGAGTGCTGCTATCTACGAGCAGTACTTC; CDR3: CASSPTGSAAIYEQYF
V: TRBV27; D: -; J: TRBJ1-4; length: 13; size: -; DNA: TGTGCCAGCAGTTTAGACCGCGGGGAAAAACTGTTTTTT; CDR3: CASSLDRGEKLFF
V: TRBV5-4; D: -; J: TRBJ2-5; length: 15; size: -; DNA: TGTGCCAGCAGCTTAAACCCAGGCCTCCAAGAGACCCAGTACTTC; CDR3: CASSLNPGLQETQYF
V: TRBV6-5; D: TRBD1; J: TRBJ1-5; length: 13; size: -; DNA: TGTGCCAGCAACGGACAGGAAGGGGGTCCCCAGCATTTT; CDR3: CASNGQEGGPQHF
V: TRBV28; D: TRBD2; J: TRBJ2-1; length: 18; size: -; DNA: TGTGCCAGCAGTCCCTTCGGGACTAGCGGGGGGGTTCACAATGAGCAGTTCTTC; CDR3: CASSPFGTSGGVHNEQFF
V: TRBV7-9; D: TRBD2; J: TRBJ2-1; length: 15; size: -; DNA: TGTGCCAGCAGCCTGGCCAGCGGGGGCCGCAATGAGCAGTTCTTC; CDR3: CASSLASGGRNEQFF
V: TRBV5-1; D: TRBD2; J: TRBJ2-1; length: 14; size: -; DNA: TGCGCCAGCAGCGCGACTAGCGGGGGTTCTGAGCAGTTCTTC; CDR3: CASSATSGGSEQFF
V: TRBV30; D: TRBD1; J: TRBJ1-1; length: 14; size: -; DNA: TGTGCCTGGAGTGTTGGACAGGGGAACACTGAAGCTTTCTTT; CDR3: CAWSVGQGNTEAFF
V: TRBV29-1; D: -; J: TRBJ1-1; length: 13; size: -; DNA: TGCAGCGTTGATCGGGCGGGGAGCACTGAAGCTTTCTTT; CDR3: CSVDRAGSTEAFF
V: TRBV2; D: -; J: TRBJ2-2; length: 13; size: -; DNA: TGTGCCAGCAGTGGCTACAGGCTCGAGGAGCTGTTTTTT; CDR3: CASSGYRLEELFF
V: TRBV30; D: -; J: TRBJ2-3; length: 15; size: -; DNA: TGTGCCTGGAGTGTAGGAAGCGGTTACACAGATACGCAGTATTTT; CDR3: CAWSVGSGYTDTQYF
V: TRBV24-1; D: TRBD1; J: TRBJ1-5; length: 16; size: once; DNA: TGTGCCACCAGTGATCCAAGCTCAGGGGGCTTGCAGCCCCAGCATTTT; CDR3: CATSDPSSGGLQPQHF
V: TRBV3-1/TRBV3-2; D: TRBD2; J: TRBJ2-5; length: 18; size: -; DNA: TGTGCCAGCACCCTAGTTTTGTCTAGCGGGGGGTACCAAGAGACCCAGTACTTC; CDR3: CASTLVLSSGGYQETQYF
V: TRBV5-1; D: -; J: TRBJ1-6; length: 13; size: few; DNA: TGCGCCAGCAGCCTCAACCAGGATTCACCCCTCCACTTT; CDR3: CASSLNQDSPLHF
V: TRBV12-3/TRBV12-4; D: TRBD1; J: TRBJ2-5; length: 13; size: -; DNA: TGTGCCAGCAGCGGACAGGGCCGAGAGACCCAGTACTTC; CDR3: CASSGQGRETQYF
V: TRBV5-1; D: TRBD1; J: TRBJ2-7; length: 16; size: -; DNA: TGCGCCAGCAGCTCCCTACCGGGACAGGTGGCTGGCGAGCAGTACTTC; CDR3: CASSSLPGQVAGEQYF
V: TRBV10-2; D: -; J: TRBJ1-5; length: 12; size: -; DNA: TGCGCCAGCAGTGAAGGGGATCGACCCCAGCATTTT; CDR3: CASSEGDRPQHF
V: TRBV6-6; D: TRBD1; J: TRBJ1-1; length: 14; size: -; DNA: TGTGCCAGCAGTTCACGGGACAGGGTCTCTGAAGCTTTCTTT; CDR3: CASSSRDRVSEAFF
V: TRBV6-1; D: TRBD1; J: TRBJ2-1; length: 15; size: -; DNA: TGTGCCAGCAGTGAATTAGGGACAGCTTACAATGAGCAGTTCTTC; CDR3: CASSELGTAYNEQFF
V: TRBV29-1; D: TRBD1; J: TRBJ1-1; length: 17; size: -; DNA: TGCAGCGTTGAAGGGGCTTCTATGGCAGGGGGGAACACTGAAGCTTTCTTT; CDR3: CSVEGASMAGGNTEAFF
V: TRBV28; D: -; J: TRBJ2-7; length: 13; size: -; DNA: TGTGCCAGCAGTTTACAGGCCTCCTACGAGCAGTACTTC; CDR3: CASSLQASYEQYF
V: TRBV7-3; D: -; J: TRBJ1-1; length: 14; size: -; DNA: TGTGCCAGCAGCTTAACGGGGGGGAACACTGAAGCTTTCTTT; CDR3: CASSLTGGNTEAFF
V: TRBV7-9; D: TRBD1; J: TRBJ1-1; length: 15; size: -; DNA: TGTGCCAGCAGCTTGCCTCAGGGGGCTGGGACTGAAGCTTTCTTT; CDR3: CASSLPQGAGTEAFF